Following are 11 T cell receptor beta chains from one sample sequenced in a study of CD4+ T cells in melanoma. The table came from immunoSEQ multiplex PCR; TCRdb's copy has only in-frame clones and leaves some out. The sample lists a few thousand clones, about 61% occurring once. The sequencing sample was made of cells from a culture (not recorded whether cultured in vitro). Receptors were obtained from a human donor with melanoma.

This chain connects TRBV30 to TRBJ2-5; tentative D call: TRBD1 (5 bases). This CDR3 is 11 amino acids long. Germline V gene data show CDR1 as GTSNPN and CDR2 as SVGIG (reference sequence). Deletions cut 4 bases from V and 7 bases from J, with 10 bases between. CDR3 in amino acids: CAWNTQGTQYF. The DNA for the CDR3 is TGTGCCTGGAACACCCAGGGGACCCAGTACTTC.

This rearrangement joins TRBV13 to TRBJ1-5; 8 bases are a match to TRBD1. The CDR3 is made up of 15 amino acids. V lost 5 bases to trimming and J lost 5 bases; unmatched junction nucleotides: 8. Per germline, CDR1 PRHDT and CDR2 FYEKMQ (reference sequence). The CDR3 sequence is CASSLSGGGDQPQHF. Here the CDR3 DNA reads TGTGCCAGCAGCCTATCAGGGGGCGGTGATCAGCCCCAGCATTTT.

The genes are TRBV5-1 and TRBJ1-1, with D possibly TRBD1 on 5 matching bases. This CDR3 is built from 14 residues. CDR1 and CDR2 from the germline V gene are SGHRS and YFSETQ. V shed 0 bases and J shed 2 bases, with 8 bases lying between them. CDR3 residues: CASSLGGPNTEAFF. CDR3 sequence (DNA): TGCGCCAGCAGCTTGGGGGGCCCTAACACTGAAGCTTTCTTT.

The gene calls are TRBV3-1 (or the pseudogene TRBV3-2) and TRBJ1-6; D is perhaps TRBD1 (6 bases). Trimming cost V 0 bases and J 7 bases, with 16 bases left between them. Germline lookup yields CDR1 LGHDT and CDR2 YNNKEL (reference sequence). The CDR3 extends over 17 amino acids. The CDR3 loop reads CASSQDTGAGQNSPLHF. Here the CDR3 DNA reads TGTGCCAGCAGCCAAGATACGGGGGCAGGGCAAAATTCACCCCTCCACTTT.

This clone was seen a few times. The sample has other DNA sequences that encode this CDR3 too. This sequence joins TRBV27 and TRBJ2-1, with D unclear. Germline-derived CDR1 and CDR2 are MNHEY and SMNVEV (reference sequence). The CDR3 extends over 11 amino acids. V was shortened by 6 bases and J by 4 bases, with 4 bases between the two germline ends. The CDR3 is CASRVYNEQFF. The CDR3 region has the DNA TGTGCCAGCAGAGTGTACAATGAGCAGTTCTTC.

This chain links TRBV9 with TRBJ1-3; maybe TRBD1 (5 bases). Between the trimmed V and J ends, which lost 3 bases and 0 bases, there was a span of 7 bases. The CDR3 covers 14 residues. Germline loops: CDR1 SGDLS, CDR2 YYNGEE. CDR3 residues: CASSDRNSGNTIYF. The CDR3 DNA reads TGTGCCAGCAGCGACAGGAACTCTGGAAACACCATATATTTT.

This clone was detected once. The chain uses TRBV2 and TRBJ1-5, with D unclear. V lost 3 bases and J lost 0, with 6 bases in between. The CDR3 contains 14 residues. Germline CDR1 is SNHLY and CDR2 is FYNNEI. In DNA form, the CDR3 reads TGTGCCAGCAGTGACAGCGTTAGCAATCAGCCCCAGCATTTT. This codes for CASSDSVSNQPQHF.

The CDR3 DNA reads TGTGCCAGCAGTTACGGTTGGAGCACTGAAGCTTTCTTT. Translation: CASSYGWSTEAFF. The V and J genes are TRBV6-6 and TRBJ1-1; D is unresolved. The CDR3 is made up of 13 amino acids. Trimming took 2 bases from V and 4 from J, leaving 8 bases between them. Germline CDR1 MNHNY, CDR2 SVGAGI (reference sequence).

This chain connects TRBV7-9 to TRBJ1-2; D is ambiguous. The CDR3 sequence is 12 residues long. The V and J ends lost 2 bases and 8 bases respectively, with 9 bases between them. Germline lookup yields CDR1 SEHNR and CDR2 FQNEAQ (reference sequence). CDR3 DNA: TGTGCCAGCAGCTTAACGCCGGTGGGCTACACCTTC. It specifies CASSLTPVGYTF.

The chain carries TRBV9 and TRBJ1-4, with D uncertain. CDR3 length: 15 residues. Trimming removed 0 bases at V and 0 bases at J, with 6 bases between. Germline V gene data show CDR1 as SGDLS and CDR2 as YYNGEE. CDR3 region: CASSVAFTTNEKLFF. CDR3 nucleotide sequence: TGTGCCAGCAGCGTAGCTTTCACAACTAATGAAAAACTGTTTTTT.

In nucleotides, the CDR3 is TGTGCCAGCTCACCGGACACAGATACGCAGTATTTT. This codes for CASSPDTDTQYF. This chain connects TRBV18 to TRBJ2-3; the D is unclear. Germline-derived CDR1 and CDR2 are KGHSH and LQKENI. The V and J ends lost 3 bases and 2 bases respectively, with 3 bases between them. This CDR3 is built from 12 residues.